A selection of T cell receptor beta chains follows, all from one sample in a study of Graves' ophthalmopathy and Graves' hyperthyroidism. TCRdb analysed the multiplex PCR reads with MiXCR anew, one entry per CDR3 protein. The sample lists about 600,000 distinct CDR3 sequences; 35% to 45% were seen once. Sequencing was carried out using peripheral blood or thyroid tissue (not recorded which). Receptors originate from an adult man with Graves' hyperthyroidism. Each CDR3 is given with its conserved first and last residue. The D gene is left open where the match is weak. Expanded clones are given a class, and other clones once, few, many or no size at all.

D: TRBD1; V: TRBV29-1; size: few; J: TRBJ2-7; DNA: TGCAGCAGTTACCCGGGACAGGGGAACGAGCAGTACTTC; CDR3: CSSYPGQGNEQYF
D: TRBD1; V: TRBV20-1; size: -; J: TRBJ1-4; DNA: TGCAGGCCGGGACAGGGGGATGAAAAACTGTTTTTT; CDR3: CRPGQGDEKLFF
D: -; V: TRBV9; size: many; J: TRBJ2-2; DNA: TGTGCCAGCAGGGCTGGCGGGGAGCTGTTTTTT; CDR3: CASRAGGELFF
D: -; V: TRBV5-1; size: many; J: TRBJ1-6; DNA: TGCGCCAGCAGCGAGACCCTTGGGTATAATTCACCCCTCCACTTT; CDR3: CASSETLGYNSPLHF
D: TRBD1; V: TRBV5-1; size: few; J: TRBJ2-7; DNA: TGCGCCAGCAGCTTGGGGACAGGGGGCGGCTACGAGCAGTACTTC; CDR3: CASSLGTGGGYEQYF
D: TRBD1; V: TRBV10-2; size: many; J: TRBJ1-6; DNA: TGCGCCAGCAGTGGGACAGGGGAATCACCCCTCCACTTT; CDR3: CASSGTGESPLHF
D: -; V: TRBV29-1; size: -; J: TRBJ1-2; DNA: TGCAGGGGTGGGTATGGCTACACCTTC; CDR3: CRGGYGYTF
D: -; V: TRBV29-1; size: -; J: TRBJ2-5; DNA: TGCAGCGTTGTTGGACAGAAACAAGAGACCCAGTACTTC; CDR3: CSVVGQKQETQYF
D: -; V: TRBV7-8; size: many; J: TRBJ1-2; DNA: TGTGCCAGCAGCTTAGGTGTAGGCACCTATGGCTACACCTTC; CDR3: CASSLGVGTYGYTF
D: TRBD1; V: TRBV9; size: -; J: TRBJ1-4; DNA: TGTGCCAGCAGCCAACGGAGGGGGCATAATGAAAAACTGTTTTTT; CDR3: CASSQRRGHNEKLFF
D: -; V: TRBV10-1; size: -; J: TRBJ1-5; DNA: TGCGCCAGCAGAGAGGACCCAAATCAGCCCCAGCATTTT; CDR3: CASREDPNQPQHF
D: -; V: TRBV30; size: -; J: TRBJ1-1; DNA: TGTGCCTGGAGACCAGGGAACACTGAAGCTTTCTTT; CDR3: CAWRPGNTEAFF
D: -; V: TRBV3-1; size: -; J: TRBJ1-6; DNA: TGTGCCAGCAGCCTACAGGGTCCTCGAAATTCACCCCTCCACTTT; CDR3: CASSLQGPRNSPLHF
D: -; V: TRBV5-6; size: many; J: TRBJ1-5; DNA: TGTGCCAGCAGCTCAGGGGATCAGCCCCAGCATTTT; CDR3: CASSSGDQPQHF
D: -; V: TRBV7-4; size: -; J: TRBJ1-3; DNA: TGTGCCAGCAGCCACCCAAGGACCGGGTCTTTAGGAGGGGGTCGCGGACGAAACACCATATATTTT; CDR3: CASSHPRTGSLGGGRGRNTIYF
D: TRBD1; V: TRBV29-1; size: many; J: TRBJ2-7; DNA: TGCAGCGTTCTCCCGACAGGGTCCTACGAGCAGTACTTC; CDR3: CSVLPTGSYEQYF
D: -; V: TRBV10-3; size: few; J: TRBJ2-5; DNA: TGTGCCAGCAGTTTCCCACATCAAGAGACCCAGTACTTC; CDR3: CASSFPHQETQYF
D: -; V: TRBV12-3/TRBV12-4; size: few; J: TRBJ1-1; DNA: TGTGCCAGCAGCCGGGGAACGCAAGCTTTCTTT; CDR3: CASSRGTQAFF
D: -; V: TRBV20-1; size: few; J: TRBJ2-1; DNA: TGCAGTGCTCCCCGGGACGGATACAATGAGCAGTTCTTC; CDR3: CSAPRDGYNEQFF
D: -; V: TRBV19; size: -; J: TRBJ1-5; DNA: TGTGCCAGTAGTATCGGGGACATTCGCTATAGCAATCAGCCCCAGCATTTT; CDR3: CASSIGDIRYSNQPQHF
D: -; V: TRBV12-3/TRBV12-4; size: -; J: TRBJ2-5; DNA: TGTGCCAGCAGTTTATTCGGGGGTAATCAAGAGACCCAGTGCTTC; CDR3: CASSLFGGNQETQCF
D: -; V: TRBV29-1; size: -; J: TRBJ2-1; DNA: TGCAGCGTGGCGGGACAGCCGAACAATGAGCAGTTCTTC; CDR3: CSVAGQPNNEQFF
D: -; V: TRBV20-1; size: many; J: TRBJ1-5; DNA: TGCAGTGCTAGAGCCGGCCAGGGGAATCAGCCCCAGCATTTT; CDR3: CSARAGQGNQPQHF
D: TRBD2; V: TRBV6-5; size: few; J: TRBJ2-2; DNA: TGTGCCAGCAGTCGTGGGTCCGGGACTAGCGGACCCACCGGGGAGCTGTTTTTT; CDR3: CASSRGSGTSGPTGELFF
D: TRBD1; V: TRBV25-1; size: many; J: TRBJ2-5; DNA: TGTGCCAGCAGCGCGGAGTTCGGACAGGGACCAGAGACCCAGTACTTC; CDR3: CASSAEFGQGPETQYF
D: TRBD1; V: TRBV9; size: few; J: TRBJ1-2; DNA: TGTGCCAGCAGCGTGGAGGGGGCTGCCTATGGCTACACCTTC; CDR3: CASSVEGAAYGYTF
D: -; V: TRBV19; size: many; J: TRBJ1-2; DNA: TGTGCCAGTAATGGTCTTGTCTTTAATGGCTACACCTTC; CDR3: CASNGLVFNGYTF
D: TRBD2; V: TRBV29-1; size: many; J: TRBJ2-5; DNA: TGCAGCGTTAAAGGGACTAGCAGGGCCGAGACCCAGTACTTC; CDR3: CSVKGTSRAETQYF
D: -; V: TRBV19; size: -; J: TRBJ1-1; DNA: TGTGCCAGTAGTATTGGGCTCGGCATTGAAAACACTGAAGCTTTCTTT; CDR3: CASSIGLGIENTEAFF
D: -; V: TRBV5-6; size: few; J: TRBJ1-5; DNA: TGTGCCAGCAGCCCTGGAGTCCAGGGAAATCAGCCCCAGCATTTT; CDR3: CASSPGVQGNQPQHF
D: -; V: TRBV29-1; size: -; J: TRBJ1-2; DNA: TGCAGCAGTTTATTGCCCTATGGTTACACCTTC; CDR3: CSSLLPYGYTF
D: TRBD2; V: TRBV20-1; size: many; J: TRBJ2-7; DNA: TGCAGTGCTACCGGGGCGGGGGAGATGGGCGGGAAGGCGCCCTACGAGCAGTACTTC; CDR3: CSATGAGEMGGKAPYEQYF
D: -; V: TRBV7-9; size: many; J: TRBJ1-3; DNA: TGTGCCAGCAGCTGGGACGGCAGCTCTGGAAACACCATATATTTT; CDR3: CASSWDGSSGNTIYF
D: TRBD1; V: TRBV7-9; size: many; J: TRBJ2-7; DNA: TGTGCCAGCAGCCATCAGGACAGGGCCTACGAGCAGTACTTC; CDR3: CASSHQDRAYEQYF
D: TRBD2; V: TRBV10-3; size: -; J: TRBJ2-1; DNA: TGTGCCATCAAGGAGCGGGAGTTATCTGAGCAGTTCTTC; CDR3: CAIKERELSEQFF
D: -; V: TRBV5-1; size: -; J: TRBJ2-5; DNA: TGCGCCAGCAGCTTGGCCAACTTTCAAGAGACCCAGTACTTC; CDR3: CASSLANFQETQYF
D: TRBD1; V: TRBV25-1; size: few; J: TRBJ2-7; DNA: TGTGCCAGCAATGATTTCGGACAGGGAAGCTCCTACGAGCAGTACTTC; CDR3: CASNDFGQGSSYEQYF
D: -; V: TRBV11-3; size: -; J: TRBJ2-6; DNA: TGTGCCAGCAGCTCTCGCCCAAATATTCGCTCTGGGGCCAACGTCCTGACTTTC; CDR3: CASSSRPNIRSGANVLTF
D: TRBD1; V: TRBV19; size: -; J: TRBJ1-2; DNA: TGTGCCAGTAGTGCCCGGGACAGGGGACTAAGTAACTATGGCTACACCTTC; CDR3: CASSARDRGLSNYGYTF
D: -; V: TRBV12-3/TRBV12-4; size: few; J: TRBJ2-7; DNA: TGTGCCAGCAGTTTGTCCCAGGGGGGCGAGCAGTACTTC; CDR3: CASSLSQGGEQYF
D: TRBD2; V: TRBV10-3; size: -; J: TRBJ2-1; DNA: TGTGCCACCCAACTAGCGCGGGAGGGTCCACCGGTCAATGAGCAGTTCTTC; CDR3: CATQLAREGPPVNEQFF
D: -; V: TRBV19; size: many; J: TRBJ1-2; DNA: TGTGCCAGTAACGACAGAGCTAACTATGGCTACACCTTC; CDR3: CASNDRANYGYTF
D: -; V: TRBV9; size: few; J: TRBJ2-7; DNA: TGTGCCAGCAGTTTATGGGTGGGCAGAGATCACCTGTTCTACGAGCAGTACTTC; CDR3: CASSLWVGRDHLFYEQYF
D: TRBD2; V: TRBV7-8; size: -; J: TRBJ2-7; DNA: TGTGCCAGCAGCTTAGTCCGGACTAGCGGATTCTTCTACGAGCAGTACTTC; CDR3: CASSLVRTSGFFYEQYF
D: -; V: TRBV25-1; size: many; J: TRBJ2-7; DNA: TGTGCCAGCAGTGATGTGGGGACGATCAGGGGTTCCTACGAGCAGTACTTC; CDR3: CASSDVGTIRGSYEQYF
D: TRBD1; V: TRBV20-1; size: -; J: TRBJ1-5; DNA: TGCAGTGCCGCCCGGGACAGGGGTTTTGGGGGTCAGCCCCAGCATTTT; CDR3: CSAARDRGFGGQPQHF